This T cell receptor (beta chain) was identified during a study of CD8 T cells in ankylosing spondylitis (dated 2017 in TCRdb). Broadly, across the study: The study set out to find disease-linked TCR variants by profiling T cell receptor beta repertoires in ankylosing spondylitis patients and healthy donors. Peripheral blood samples were taken, and synovial fluid was additionally collected from ankylosing spondylitis patients. The whole study cohort included some 100 healthy donors and 25 ankylosing spondylitis patients.

The CDR3 spans 15 residues, from the cysteine through the phenylalanine. Only CDR3 DNA is held: 45 bases, read in frame from base 1. From a lookup of the germline V gene, CDR1 and CDR2 are MGHRA and YSYEKL. V lost 0 bases and J lost 4 bases; the stretch between them is 12 bases long. Sequencing was performed on an Illumina HiSeq 2500. TCR beta libraries were prepared by quantitative 5'-RACE with molecular barcodes. Turning to the authors' computational methods: A new computational method based on a probabilistic model of VDJ rearrangement was used to identify disease-linked TCR variants. TCRdb cleaned the public reads at Q25 with fastp, built clones with MiXCR and kept in-frame beta chains. For every CDR3 protein sequence, its rows merge into one entry that carries the most common genes and DNA. The V and J calls and clone size are TCRdb's, not the authors'. The sample table records over 700,000 distinct CDR3 sequences; around 19% of these occur just once. The ten largest clones add up to under 20% of the sample.

The study at large found these results: Some motif variants were previously reported in synovial fluid and blood of reactive arthritis patients, suggesting common disease-initiation mechanisms. The disease-linked clones were reported to be significantly enriched in matched synovial fluid samples from ankylosing spondylitis patients. The disease-linked clones showed a CD8+ phenotype and occurred at relatively low frequencies in peripheral blood. A TCR beta motif made up of about eight highly homologous amino acid variants appeared to be characteristic of blood from ankylosing spondylitis patients.

This clonotype showed up just a few times. This clone's antigen is unknown. Base qualities are not recorded, but no much larger clone differs from it by a single base. This sequence uses TRBV4-1 and TRBJ1-2; TRBD1 might be the D gene, on 5 matching bases. The sequenced material came from blood, either unsorted or a sorted T cell fraction (not recorded which). The clonotype comes from a male donor with ankylosing spondylitis. The nucleotides are TGCGCCAGCAGCCAAGATGGTCAGGGTGTCTATGGCTACACCTTC. The resulting protein is CASSQDGQGVYGYTF.